These T cell receptor beta chains were read from a single sample in a study of CD8+ T cells in alopecia areata. Clones were read by immunoSEQ multiplex PCR, and TCRdb kept only the in-frame ones, dropping some. Of about 110,000 clones detected, 55% to 60% appear once; the ten largest clones hold over 20%. The material sequenced was NKG2D-low CD8+ T cells sorted from blood. The source is a human donor with alopecia areata. Each CDR3 is given with its conserved first and last residue. The order of the fields is J gene, CDR3 length, D gene, clone size, V gene, CDR3 protein. D genes are given only for firm matches. The size field is filled for only some rows; it gives once, few, many or a size class.

>TRBJ2-1|17|TRBD2|-|TRBV11-2
CASSLSAGTRFHNEQFF
>TRBJ2-3|14|TRBD2|-|TRBV7-9
CASSPGGGTDTQYF
>TRBJ1-5|15|TRBD1|-|TRBV27
CASGTGLLGNQPQHF
>TRBJ2-1|12|-|-|TRBV29-1
CSVEVWRNEQFF
>TRBJ2-5|14|-|-|TRBV9
CASSTEGTRETQYF
>TRBJ2-7|14|-|-|TRBV13
CASSSRGMSYEQYF
>-|14|TRBD1|once|TRBV29-1
CSVEDVGGTDEQYF
>TRBJ2-5|14|-|-|TRBV13
CASSLGGTQETQYF
>TRBJ1-5|15|-|-|TRBV4-1
CASSHGTGSNQPQHF
>TRBJ2-1|14|TRBD2|-|TRBV19
CASSIVAGGPGEFF
>TRBJ1-5|14|-|-|TRBV28
CASSSGQGHQPQHF
>TRBJ1-5|17|TRBD1|-|TRBV28
CASSSDRADYSNQPQHF